One sample yielded the 5 T cell receptor beta chains listed below, sequenced in a study of regulatory T cells in long-lasting Graves disease. Time point denoted: persistent/refractory GD, antithyroid drugs over 5 years with positive TRAb. PBMC RNA served as the TCR library source. The authors built TCR beta libraries using iRepertoire HTBI primers and Arm-PCR of CDR3 regions. TCRdb processed the multiplex PCR reads anew with MiXCR; each CDR3 protein has one entry. The table records almost 350,000 distinct CDR3 sequences, around 20% of them present only once. Material: peripheral blood mononuclear cells (PBMCs), obtained when the disease was refractory, from a patient treated with antithyroid drugs. Receptor source: a female donor with Graves disease.

This clonotype was recorded many times. V usage is TRBV27 and J usage is TRBJ2-7; D is possibly TRBD2 (5 bases). Between the trimmed V and J ends, which lost 10 bases and 3 bases, there was a span of 13 bases. CDR1 and CDR2 (germline): MNHEY, SMNVEV (reference sequence). The CDR3 is 12 residues long. The CDR3 here is CATTGWNYEQYF. Written as DNA, the CDR3 is TGTGCCACCACGGGGTGGAACTACGAGCAGTACTTC.

This clonotype was counted only a few times. The rearrangement joins TRBV19 to TRBJ1-1; TRBD1 might be the D (5 bases). Germline loops: CDR1 LNHDA, CDR2 SQIVND (reference sequence). The V gene lost 5 bases and the J gene lost 7 bases, with 14 bases spanning the gap. This CDR3 is 13 amino acids long. CDR3 in DNA: TGTGCCAGTAGTTTGCAGTTTGGGGGTGAAGCTTTCTTT. This sequence encodes CASSLQFGGEAFF.

The chain links TRBV19 to TRBJ2-5; the match to TRBD1 covers 8 bases. In germline, CDR1 is LNHDA, CDR2 SQIVND (reference sequence). CDR3 length: 14 amino acids. The V and J ends lost 6 bases and 3 bases, in that order; junction bases with no gene match: 6. This CDR3 reads CASSAGQGEETQYF. The CDR3 region has the DNA TGTGCCAGTAGCGCCGGACAGGGAGAAGAGACCCAGTACTTC.

This clonotype was recorded many times. This rearrangement joins TRBV28 to TRBJ2-6; 8 bases line up with TRBD1. Germline CDR1 MDHEN, CDR2 SYDVKM. This CDR3 has 17 amino acids. The junction had 9 bases not matched to a gene; V was cut back by 5 bases and J by 3 bases. The CDR3 coding sequence is TGTGCCAGCAGTGAAAACTGGACAGGGCTTGGGGCCAACGTCCTGACTTTC. Translation gives CASSENWTGLGANVLTF.

This clonotype was found a few times. The V and J genes are TRBV20-1 and TRBJ1-6; D gene uncertain. This CDR3 spans 12 amino acids. Trimming cost V 2 bases and J 10 bases, with 9 bases left between them. The germline CDR1 and CDR2 sequences are DFQATT and SNEGSKA (reference sequence). CDR3 sequence reads: CSARRTGSPLHF. The CDR3 DNA sequence: TGCAGTGCTAGACGGACGGGATCACCCCTCCACTTT.